The 9 T cell receptor beta chains given below trace back to one sample, sequenced in a study of OX40 agonist ivuxolimab in advanced cancers. TCRdb keeps only in-frame clones here, not all; method: immunoSEQ multiplex PCR. Of about 96,000 clones detected, approximately 84% appear once; the ten largest clones hold 4.5% to 6%. The sequenced sample was CD4+ or CD8+ T cells sorted from blood, obtained in a trial of the OX40 agonist ivuxolimab. The source is an adult with an advanced solid tumor such as melanoma, head and neck, liver or kidney cancer.

This clone occurred a few times. The V gene is TRBV10-3, the J gene TRBJ1-2, with D perhaps matching TRBD1 (5 bases). This CDR3 spans 17 amino acids. Germline CDR1 and CDR2: ENHRY and SYGVKD. V gave up 0 bases and J gave up 4 bases, with 18 bases separating them. The CDR3 spells CAISESGSRQYSYGYTF. The DNA of the CDR3 is TGTGCCATCAGTGAGTCGGGCAGCCGACAGTATAGCTATGGCTACACCTTC.

The rearrangement uses TRBV5-1 and TRBJ2-7; D remains unclear. Germline V gene lookup returns CDR1 SGHRS and CDR2 YFSETQ. This CDR3 is built from 15 residues. Trimming removed 0 bases from V and 0 bases from J, with 10 bases in between. The CDR3 reads CASSLAGQPSYEQYF. CDR3 nucleotides: TGCGCCAGCAGCTTGGCGGGCCAACCCTCCTACGAGCAGTACTTC.

The chain carries TRBV4-1 and TRBJ2-5; TRBD1 might be the D (5 bases). The germline CDR1 and CDR2 sequences are MGHRA and YSYEKL. V gave up 1 base and J gave up 7 bases, with 19 bases separating them. This CDR3 has 16 amino acids. CDR3 nucleotides: TGCGCCAGCAGCCAAGTTCCAGGGTCCCTCGGAGCGACCCAGTACTTC. Encoded protein: CASSQVPGSLGATQYF.

This chain connects TRBV10-3 to TRBJ1-1; D is undetermined. Germline CDR1 ENHRY, CDR2 SYGVKD. V was trimmed by 7 bases and J by 6 bases, leaving 12 bases between them. This CDR3 is built from 12 residues. The CDR3 loop is CAITGTEAEAFF. CDR3 nucleotides: TGTGCCATCACGGGAACCGAGGCTGAAGCTTTCTTT.

This chain connects TRBV7-9 to TRBJ2-5; maybe TRBD1 (6 bases). Gene TRBJ2-7 matches the end of the DNA better, so the J call may be wrong. This CDR3 has 15 residues. Germline-derived CDR1 and CDR2 are SEHNR and FQNEAQ (reference sequence). CDR3 in DNA: TGTGCCAGCAGCTTACCAGGGGCCCCCTCCTACGAGCAGTACTTC. Encoded protein: CASSLPGAPSYEQYF.

This clone was picked up one time. This rearrangement joins TRBV7-9 to TRBJ1-1, with 7 bases that match TRBD1. Trimming at V came to 4 bases and at J to 5 bases, leaving 7 bases not matched to a gene. CDR1 is SEHNR, CDR2 FQNEAQ, per germline (reference sequence). This CDR3 is built from 14 residues. The CDR3 sequence: CASSSGQDRTEAFF. The DNA for the CDR3 is TGTGCCAGCAGCTCCGGACAGGACCGGACTGAAGCTTTCTTT. The variable domain in full, completed from reference TRBV7-9 and TRBJ1-1, reads DTGVSQNPRHKITKRGQNVTFRCDPISEHNRLYWYRQTLGQGPEFLTYFQNEAQLEKSRLLSDRFSAERPKGSFSTLEIQRTEQGDSAMYLCASSSGQDRTEAFFGQGTRLTVV.

This chain uses TRBV10-3 with TRBJ2-7; either TRBD1 or TRBD2 may supply D (5 bases each). Germline V gives CDR1 ENHRY, CDR2 SYGVKD. V was cut by 3 bases and J by 0 bases, with 15 bases left in between. The CDR3 runs 16 residues. In DNA form, the CDR3 reads TGTGCCATCAGTGATTCTGGGGACGTCAGCTCCTACGAGCAGTACTTC. This translates into CAISDSGDVSSYEQYF.

The rearrangement joins TRBV19 to TRBJ1-1; D gene uncertain. V lost 7 bases and J 1 base, leaving 4 bases between the germline ends. This CDR3 region has 11 residues. The germline V gene encodes CDR1 LNHDA and CDR2 SQIVND (reference sequence). This CDR3 is CASTRNTEAFF. In DNA form, the CDR3 reads TGTGCCAGTACTAGGAACACTGAAGCTTTCTTT. The full variable domain, its missing parts supplied by reference TRBV19 and TRBJ1-1, is DGGITQSPKYLFRKEGQNVTLSCEQNLNHDAMYWYRQDPGQGLRLIYYSQIVNDFQKGDIAEGYSVSREKKESFPLTVTSAQKNPTAFYLCASTRNTEAFFGQGTRLTVV.

The gene calls are TRBV19 and TRBJ2-1; a weak D match, TRBD2 (6 bases). Trimming took off 6 bases at V and 7 bases at J, with 19 bases between the two ends. The CDR3 totals 15 residues. CDR1 is LNHDA, CDR2 SQIVND, per germline (reference sequence). CDR3 residues: CASRPPGGEWNEQFF. Here the CDR3 DNA reads TGTGCCAGTAGGCCCCCCGGGGGAGAATGGAATGAGCAGTTCTTC.